Presented here are 25 T cell receptor beta chains from one specimen sequenced in a study of shared clonotypes between healthy human individuals. Profiling relied on immunoSEQ multiplex PCR, and the TCRdb table lists in-frame clones only, not all of them. This sample yields roughly 590,000 clones, of which about 95% are seen a single time; 0.11% belongs to the top ten. In the naive CD8 group, cells lacked CD45RO and were positively selected for CCR7, so terminally differentiated effector memory CD45RA+ cells were left out. Sequenced material: naive CD8+ T cells sorted from blood. These receptors were taken from a woman aged 25 to 39 in good health.

This rearrangement joins TRBV28 to TRBJ1-4, with D hard to call. V lost 5 bases to trimming and J lost 0 bases, with 13 bases between them. The CDR3 is made up of 16 amino acids. Germline V CDR1 and CDR2: MDHEN, SYDVKM. CDR3 nucleotide sequence: TGTGCCAGCAGTCCCCCTTTCGCGGCAACTAATGAAAAACTGTTTTTT. Translated, it gives CASSPPFAATNEKLFF. Based on the CDR3 plus reference TRBV28 and TRBJ1-4, the full variable domain is DVKVTQSSRYLVKRTGEKVFLECVQDMDHENMFWYRQDPGLGLRLIYFSYDVKMKEKGDIPEGYSVSREKKERFSLILESASTNQTSMYLCASSPPFAATNEKLFFGSGTQLSVL.

The chain joins TRBV6-1 to TRBJ2-7, with 8 positions matching TRBD2. Germline-derived CDR1 and CDR2 are MNHNS and SASEGT. J lost 2 bases, V lost 2 bases, and 8 bases had no gene match. This CDR3 has 16 amino acids. DNA of the CDR3: TGTGCCAGCAGTGAAACCCTACTAGCGGTTACCTACGAGCAGTACTTC. Encoded protein: CASSETLLAVTYEQYF.

The rearrangement joins TRBV5-1 to TRBJ2-7; unclear D gene. Germline V gene lookup returns CDR1 SGHRS and CDR2 YFSETQ. The V gene lost 0 bases and the J gene lost 0 bases, with 13 bases spanning the gap. This CDR3 spans 16 amino acids. The CDR3 coding sequence is TGCGCCAGCAGCTTGGCCCCTCAACCGAGCTCCTACGAGCAGTACTTC. Its translation is CASSLAPQPSSYEQYF.

The chain is built from TRBV27 and TRBJ2-3; D uncertain. The V and J ends lost 6 bases and 4 bases respectively, with 14 bases between them. The CDR3 runs to 14 residues. Germline assignment: CDR1 MNHEY and CDR2 SMNVEV (reference sequence). This CDR3 reads CASSPLYGPDTQYF. The CDR3 nucleotides read TGTGCCAGCAGCCCCCTTTATGGGCCAGATACGCAGTATTTT.

The count of this clone is one. The chain carries TRBV6-1 and TRBJ2-5, with a possible D match to TRBD1 (5 bases). Deletions cut 5 bases from V and 4 bases from J, with 11 bases between. CDR1 and CDR2 from the germline V gene are MNHNS and SASEGT. This CDR3 is 13 amino acids long. CDR3 sequence: CASSLNRGETQYF. In DNA form, the CDR3 reads TGTGCCAGCAGTCTCAATAGGGGAGAGACCCAGTACTTC.

This clone was recorded once. The chain has TRBV6-1 and TRBJ1-1; the D is unclear. V was shortened by 6 bases and J by 1 base, with 12 bases between the two germline ends. This CDR3 spans 14 amino acids. CDR1 and CDR2 (germline): MNHNS, SASEGT. This CDR3 reads CASSGMGGNTEAFF. The CDR3 nucleotides read TGTGCCAGCAGCGGAATGGGTGGGAACACTGAAGCTTTCTTT.

The rearrangement uses TRBV28 and TRBJ1-2, with TRBD1 matching 9 bases. The germline gives CDR1 MDHEN, CDR2 SYDVKM. The CDR3 sequence is 15 residues long. V gave up 5 bases and J gave up 3 bases; unmatched junction bases: 7. The CDR3 coding sequence is TGTGCCAGCAGTCGGGACAGGGAGGGGGACTATGGCTACACCTTC. This codes for CASSRDREGDYGYTF.

J is TRBJ2-2 and V is TRBV27; D is unclear. Trimming left V 6 bases short and J 5 bases short, with 13 bases between. This CDR3 has 14 amino acids. Germline assignment: CDR1 MNHEY and CDR2 SMNVEV (reference sequence). Written as DNA, the CDR3 is TGTGCCAGCAGCTTTCTGACTGCTACCGGGGAGCTGTTTTTT. Its protein product is CASSFLTATGELFF.

J is TRBJ1-5 and V is TRBV6-5; 9 bases align to TRBD1. Germline CDR1 is MNHEY and CDR2 is SVGAGI. This CDR3 is built from 14 residues. V shed 10 bases, J shed 5 bases, and the junction held 9 bases outside the gene matches. CDR3 coding DNA: TGTGCCACCAGATCCCGGACAGGGGATCAGCCCCAGCATTTT. It encodes CATRSRTGDQPQHF.

The chain has TRBV11-2 and TRBJ2-1, with 13 bases matching TRBD2. J lost 7 bases, V lost 5 bases, and 8 bases had no gene match. CDR3 length: 16 residues. Germline V CDR1 and CDR2: SGHAT, FQNNGV. CDR3 DNA: TGTGCCAGCAGCGGACTAGCGGGAGCCTTACGTAATGAGCAGTTCTTC. Translation: CASSGLAGALRNEQFF.

The chain carries TRBV27 and TRBJ2-1; TRBD2 agrees at 11 bases. This CDR3 comprises 16 residues. V shed 4 bases and J 6 bases; nucleotides not matched to a gene: 8. Germline V gene lookup returns CDR1 MNHEY and CDR2 SMNVEV (reference sequence). CDR3 DNA: TGTGCCAGCAGTTCCTGGTTTAGCGGGAGGGTCAATGAGCAGTTCTTC. The encoded protein is CASSSWFSGRVNEQFF.

This clone was seen once. The chain employs TRBV10-2 and TRBJ1-5; TRBD1 might be the D (5 bases). The germline CDR1 and CDR2 sequences are WSHSY and SAAADI. The V end was cut by 0 bases, the J end by 4 bases, with 7 bases between. The CDR3 is 14 residues long. The CDR3 loop is CASSESSGNQPQHF. The CDR3 DNA reads TGCGCCAGCAGTGAGTCGTCAGGGAATCAGCCCCAGCATTTT.

The chain uses TRBV2 and TRBJ1-3; 10 bases line up with TRBD1. The J segment lost 0 bases and the V segment lost 7 bases, leaving 3 bases of the junction unmatched. The CDR3 runs 15 residues. The germline gives CDR1 SNHLY, CDR2 FYNNEI. The chain's CDR3 is CASTRTGGSGNTIYF. CDR3 coding DNA: TGTGCCAGCACCCGGACAGGGGGCTCTGGAAACACCATATATTTT.

This chain connects TRBV9 to TRBJ2-3, with no clear D. V was pared by 0 bases and J by 4 bases, with 9 bases between. Germline V gene data show CDR1 as SGDLS and CDR2 as YYNGEE. This CDR3 is built from 14 residues. In DNA form, the CDR3 reads TGTGCCAGCAGCGTAGAAGACTCCTCAGATACGCAGTATTTT. This translates into CASSVEDSSDTQYF.

About this clone: Other nucleotide sequences in the sample specify the same CDR3. The chain links TRBV9 to TRBJ2-1; D is unresolved. The CDR3 runs to 15 residues. Germline V gene lookup returns CDR1 SGDLS and CDR2 YYNGEE. V lost 1 base and J 0 bases, leaving 8 bases between the germline ends. The chain's CDR3 is CASSVSGLSYNEQFF. The CDR3 nucleotides are TGTGCCAGCAGCGTATCTGGTCTCTCCTACAATGAGCAGTTCTTC.

This chain connects TRBV27 to TRBJ2-1; 7 bases map to TRBD2. V lost 7 bases, J lost 9 bases, and 18 bases stayed unmatched. The CDR3 is 16 amino acids. Per the germline V gene, CDR1 is MNHEY and CDR2 is SMNVEV (reference sequence). The CDR3 coding sequence is TGTGCCAGCACTGGAACTAGCGTAGGGAAGACTGTTGAGCAGTTCTTC. It specifies CASTGTSVGKTVEQFF.

The chain has TRBV28 and TRBJ2-7, with TRBD1 identical over 7 bases. The CDR3 runs to 14 residues. Germline V gene sequence: CDR1 MDHEN, CDR2 SYDVKM. Germline trimming cut 2 bases from V and 5 bases from J; bases unmatched to any gene: 6. CDR3 DNA sequence: TGTGCCAGCAGTTTAGATACAGGGGTGCACGAGCAGTACTTC. Protein: CASSLDTGVHEQYF.

V usage is TRBV19 and J usage is TRBJ1-3; D call uncertain. Germline lookup yields CDR1 LNHDA and CDR2 SQIVND (reference sequence). CDR3 size: 14 residues. Between the trimmed V and J ends, which lost 7 bases and 0 bases, there was a span of 10 bases. The CDR3, as DNA: TGTGCCAGTATTGACATCTTCTCTGGAAACACCATATATTTT. Encoded protein: CASIDIFSGNTIYF. The complete variable domain, with remaining parts taken from reference TRBV19 and TRBJ1-3, reads DGGITQSPKYLFRKEGQNVTLSCEQNLNHDAMYWYRQDPGQGLRLIYYSQIVNDFQKGDIAEGYSVSREKKESFPLTVTSAQKNPTAFYLCASIDIFSGNTIYFGEGSWLTVV.

The V call is TRBV9, the J call TRBJ1-4; D is undetermined. Per germline, CDR1 SGDLS and CDR2 YYNGEE. CDR3 size: 15 residues. Trimming removed 0 bases from V and 2 bases from J, with 8 bases in between. The CDR3 loop is CASSVGRATNEKLFF. The CDR3 DNA reads as TGTGCCAGCAGCGTAGGTCGGGCTACTAATGAAAAACTGTTTTTT.

In its sample, this clone was seen a few times. J is TRBJ1-1 and V is TRBV29-1; no clear D gene. The CDR3 runs to 10 residues. Looked up from germline, CDR1 is SQVTM and CDR2 is ANQGSEA. V lost 5 bases and J lost 7, with 8 bases in between. The CDR3 region has the DNA TGCAGCGTTTGGACGGTTGAAGCTTTCTTT. Translated, it gives CSVWTVEAFF.

The chain recombines TRBV27 with TRBJ2-7; perhaps TRBD2 as D (6 bases). The germline V and J ends were trimmed by 0 bases and 4 bases, with 10 bases remaining between them. The CDR3 runs to 14 residues. CDR1 MNHEY and CDR2 SMNVEV come from the germline V gene (reference sequence). The DNA for the CDR3 is TGTGCCAGCAGTTTATCGGCAGGGAGGTACGAGCAGTACTTC. It specifies CASSLSAGRYEQYF.

The chain carries TRBV5-4 and TRBJ2-2; D gene unclear. Germline V CDR1 and CDR2: SGHNT, YYREEE (reference sequence). V dropped 2 bases and J dropped 1 base, with 6 bases sitting between them. The CDR3 is 14 amino acids. CDR3 sequence: CASSLRENTGELFF. The CDR3, as DNA: TGTGCCAGCAGCTTACGTGAGAACACCGGGGAGCTGTTTTTT.

V is TRBV6-6 and J is TRBJ2-3, with TRBD2 as a possible D gene (5 bases). There are 13 residues in the CDR3. Trimming stripped 5 bases from V and 3 bases from J, with 9 bases between. The germline V gene encodes CDR1 MNHNY and CDR2 SVGAGI (reference sequence). CDR3 in DNA: TGTGCCAGCAGTCACACTAGGACAGATACGCAGTATTTT. Amino acids: CASSHTRTDTQYF.

V and J are TRBV29-1 and TRBJ1-2, with a possible D match to TRBD1 (5 bases). CDR1 and CDR2 from the germline V gene are SQVTM and ANQGSEA. The germline V and J ends were trimmed by 6 bases and 8 bases, with 19 bases remaining between them. The CDR3 has 13 residues. DNA of the CDR3: TGCAGCGTGGGCTTTCCGGGGCGAAACGGCTACACCTTC. As protein: CSVGFPGRNGYTF.

The chain has TRBV15 and TRBJ2-1, with D tentatively TRBD2 (5 bases). Trimming took off 4 bases at V and 4 bases at J, with 11 bases between the two ends. The CDR3 has 14 amino acids. From germline, CDR1 is LNHNV and CDR2 YYDKDF (reference sequence). CDR3 residues: CATSIPGMYNEQFF. The CDR3 coding sequence is TGTGCCACCAGCATACCGGGAATGTACAATGAGCAGTTCTTC.